The clone carrying this TCR beta chain came up many times. TCRdb passed the RACE reads through MiXCR, listing each CDR3 protein once. The table records over 70,000 distinct CDR3 sequences, about a tenth of them present only once. The record originates from a study of human T cells and chemical hapten exposure. Specified time point: patch test 3, about 24 weeks after DPC sensitization. The sample's treatment: therapeutic diphenylcyclopropenone sensitization with weekly scalp DPC. This clonotype originated in a woman in her twenties or thirties with alopecia areata. Some clones in this sample may be carry-over from other donors' samples. Sequencing used whole blood, obtained in connection with sensitization to the hapten diphenylcyclopropenone (DPC).

CDR3 nucleotide sequence: TGTGCCAGCAGCTTATCTCGGCAAGAGACCCAGTACTTC. This sequence encodes CASSLSRQETQYF. The chain recombines TRBV11-3 with TRBJ2-5; no definite D call. Trimming stripped 2 bases from V and 2 bases from J, with 6 bases between. CDR1 SGHNT and CDR2 YENEEA come from the germline V gene. The CDR3 has 13 residues. The whole variable domain, remainder taken from reference TRBV11-3 and TRBJ2-5, is EAGVVQSPRYKIIEKKQPVAFWCNPISGHNTLYWYLQNLGQGPELLIRYENEEAVDDSQLPKDRFSAERLKGVDSTLKIQPAELGDSAVYLCASSLSRQETQYFGPGTRLLVL.